These 20 T cell receptor beta chains came from one sample sequenced in a study of T cell changes during pregnancy in multiple sclerosis. Clones were read by immunoSEQ multiplex PCR, and TCRdb kept only the in-frame ones, dropping some. The sample has roughly 87,000 clones; about 90% are singletons. The specimen comprised PBMCs, sampled in the first trimester of pregnancy. These receptors all stem from a female donor in good health, serving as a control in a pregnancy study. Some clones in this sample may be carry-over from other donors' samples.

The rearrangement joins TRBV4-1 to TRBJ2-2; D remains ambiguous. The germline CDR1 and CDR2 sequences are MGHRA and YSYEKL. This CDR3 comprises 12 residues. V lost 4 bases to trimming and J lost 4 bases, with 4 bases between them. The CDR3 bases are TGCGCCAGCAGCCCCGGCACCGGGGAGCTGTTTTTT. Translating it yields CASSPGTGELFF.

The chain is built from TRBV28 and TRBJ1-1; D unresolved. The CDR3 spans 13 residues. V gave up 3 bases and J gave up 1 base, with 6 bases separating them. Germline CDR1 is MDHEN and CDR2 is SYDVKM. The CDR3 region has the DNA TGTGCCAGCAGTTTCCGGGGGAACACTGAAGCTTTCTTT. This gives the protein CASSFRGNTEAFF. Variable domain in full (rest from reference TRBV28 and TRBJ1-1): DVKVTQSSRYLVKRTGEKVFLECVQDMDHENMFWYRQDPGLGLRLIYFSYDVKMKEKGDIPEGYSVSREKKERFSLILESASTNQTSMYLCASSFRGNTEAFFGQGTRLTVV.

The CDR3 loop is CASSQRTSVTYEQYF. CDR3 DNA sequence: TGTGCCTCTTCCCAAAGGACTAGCGTAACGTACGAGCAGTACTTC. The V gene is TRBV19, the J gene TRBJ2-7; 9 nucleotides match TRBD2. J gave up 4 bases and V 11 bases, and 15 bases lay outside the gene matches. There are 15 residues in the CDR3. The germline gives CDR1 LNHDA, CDR2 SQIVND (reference sequence).

This clone was detected only a few times. The CDR3 loop reads CASSRDRMNTEAFF. In DNA form, the CDR3 reads TGTGCCAGCAGTAGGGACAGGATGAACACTGAAGCTTTCTTT. The chain combines TRBV28 with TRBJ1-1; TRBD1 agrees at 8 bases. The CDR3 contains 14 residues. The germline CDR1 and CDR2 sequences are MDHEN and SYDVKM. Losses at the gene ends were 5 bases for V and 0 bases for J; bases not matched to a gene: 2.

The chain joins TRBV6-1 to TRBJ2-7, with D maybe TRBD1 (5 bases). V was pared by 10 bases and J by 5 bases, with 15 bases between. The CDR3 runs to 12 residues. In germline, CDR1 is MNHNS, CDR2 SASEGT. CDR3 nucleotides: TGTGCCAACGGAACCCAGGGTCACGAGCAGTACTTC. It is translated as CANGTQGHEQYF.

The chain has TRBV7-3 and TRBJ1-2; D not certain. The germline CDR1 and CDR2 sequences are SGHTA and FQGTGA. The length of the CDR3 is 15 residues. Trimming left V 8 bases short and J 0 bases short, with 16 bases between. CDR3 DNA: TGTGCCAGCCGTGCCGTAGCGTCCCCTAACTATGGCTACACCTTC. It is translated as CASRAVASPNYGYTF.

CDR3 in DNA: TGTGCCAGCAGTCGAGGGACTACCATAGACGAGCAGTACTTC. Amino acid sequence: CASSRGTTIDEQYF. This chain connects TRBV6-6 to TRBJ2-7; TRBD2 agrees at 7 bases. Germline CDR1 and CDR2: MNHNY and SVGAGI (reference sequence). The CDR3 is made up of 14 amino acids. The ends lost 5 bases at V and 5 bases at J; junction bases unmatched: 9.

The chain uses TRBV27 and TRBJ2-7; 10 positions agree with TRBD2. The CDR3 sequence is 14 residues long. Germline CDR1 is MNHEY and CDR2 is SMNVEV (reference sequence). The junction had 6 bases not matched to a gene; V was cut back by 5 bases and J by 5 bases. The CDR3 DNA reads TGTGCCAGCAGTGTACTAGCGGGAACCCACGAGCAGTACTTC. This gives the protein CASSVLAGTHEQYF.

CDR3 nucleotides: TGCGCCAGCAGCCCCCTCCAGCGGCCCACCGGGGAGCTGTTTTTT. It codes for CASSPLQRPTGELFF. This rearrangement joins TRBV4-1 to TRBJ2-2; D might be TRBD2 (5 bases). The CDR3 consists of 15 residues. Germline CDR1 MGHRA, CDR2 YSYEKL. V lost 4 bases and J lost 4, with 13 bases in between.

This clone was seen a handful of times. J is TRBJ1-6 and V is TRBV5-1, with TRBD1 as a possible D gene (5 bases). V shed 0 bases and J shed 7 bases, with 8 bases lying between them. The CDR3 has 14 residues. Germline CDR1 reads SGHRS; CDR2 reads YFSETQ. CDR3 loop: CASSLGPGNSPLHF. In DNA, the CDR3 is TGCGCCAGCAGCTTGGGCCCAGGGAATTCACCCCTCCACTTT.

V usage is TRBV28 and J usage is TRBJ2-7; D is possibly TRBD2 (5 bases). The V end lost 6 bases, the J end lost 3 bases, and 15 bases lay between the germline ends. Germline-derived CDR1 and CDR2 are MDHEN and SYDVKM. The CDR3 loop spans 14 amino acids. The CDR3 loop is CASRRDFRLYEQYF. The CDR3 bases are TGTGCCAGCAGACGGGATTTTAGGCTCTACGAGCAGTACTTC.

This chain links TRBV27 with TRBJ2-7; tentative D call: TRBD1 (5 bases). The length of the CDR3 is 12 residues. The V and J ends lost 9 bases and 5 bases respectively, with 14 bases between them. In germline, CDR1 is MNHEY, CDR2 SMNVEV (reference sequence). This chain's CDR3 is CARPPQGHEQYF. CDR3 coding DNA: TGTGCCAGACCCCCCCAGGGTCACGAGCAGTACTTC.

The chain recombines TRBV7-2 with TRBJ2-7; weak D call: TRBD2 (5 bases). This CDR3 spans 13 amino acids. The germline V gene has CDR1 SGHTA and CDR2 FQGNSA. V lost 3 bases and J lost 2, with 8 bases in between. CDR3 nucleotides: TGTGCCAGCAGCTTTATCGGGGCCTACGAGCAGTACTTC. Translated: CASSFIGAYEQYF.

The chain has TRBV28 and TRBJ1-2, with D possibly TRBD1 on 6 matching bases. Germline V gene data show CDR1 as MDHEN and CDR2 as SYDVKM. With 5 bases removed from V and 5 bases from J, the gap between germline ends came to 9 bases. The CDR3 extends over 12 amino acids. This chain's CDR3 is CASSPQGYGYTF. CDR3 in DNA: TGTGCCAGCAGTCCCCAGGGGTATGGCTACACCTTC.

This clone turned up a few times. CDR3: CASSQGQGALDTQYF. The DNA for the CDR3 is TGCGCCAGCAGCCAGGGACAGGGGGCGTTGGATACGCAGTATTTT. This chain connects TRBV4-1 to TRBJ2-3; TRBD1 agrees at 12 bases. The CDR3 totals 15 residues. Germline-derived CDR1 and CDR2 are MGHRA and YSYEKL. J was trimmed by 6 bases and V by 3 bases; bases with no gene match: 4.

This sequence joins TRBV28 and TRBJ2-7, with D maybe TRBD1 (5 bases). Germline CDR1 reads MDHEN; CDR2 reads SYDVKM. The CDR3 is made up of 15 amino acids. V dropped 7 bases and J dropped 0 bases, with 16 bases sitting between them. The CDR3 protein is CASNPLGVSSYEQYF. The DNA for the CDR3 is TGTGCCAGCAACCCGCTAGGGGTAAGCTCCTACGAGCAGTACTTC. Full variable domain (rest looked up from reference TRBV28 and TRBJ2-7): DVKVTQSSRYLVKRTGEKVFLECVQDMDHENMFWYRQDPGLGLRLIYFSYDVKMKEKGDIPEGYSVSREKKERFSLILESASTNQTSMYLCASNPLGVSSYEQYFGPGTRLTVT.

The V gene is TRBV28, the J gene TRBJ1-1; 8 bases line up with TRBD1. Germline V gene sequence: CDR1 MDHEN, CDR2 SYDVKM. Losses at the gene ends were 6 bases for V and 4 bases for J; bases not matched to a gene: 13. The CDR3 sequence is 16 residues long. The CDR3 loop reads CASRGGQPGGGTEAFF. The DNA for the CDR3 is TGTGCCAGCAGGGGAGGACAACCAGGGGGCGGCACTGAAGCTTTCTTT.

The rearrangement joins TRBV6-6 to TRBJ2-7; TRBD1 might be the D (6 bases). V lost 6 bases and J 2 bases, leaving 11 bases between the germline ends. The CDR3 contains 13 residues. In germline, CDR1 is MNHNY, CDR2 SVGAGI (reference sequence). Here the CDR3 reads CASSRTETYEQYF. The CDR3 bases are TGTGCCAGCAGCCGGACAGAGACCTACGAGCAGTACTTC.

This chain joins TRBV27 and TRBJ2-3; possible D gene TRBD2, 6 bases. V was shortened by 5 bases and J by 2 bases, with 11 bases between the two germline ends. Germline values: CDR1 MNHEY, CDR2 SMNVEV (reference sequence). The CDR3 totals 14 residues. CDR3 region: CASSGDFDTDTQYF. The CDR3 DNA reads as TGTGCCAGCAGTGGGGACTTCGACACAGATACGCAGTATTTT.

The chain joins TRBV5-1 to TRBJ2-7, with D maybe TRBD1 (7 bases). Per germline, CDR1 SGHRS and CDR2 YFSETQ. The V end lost 3 bases, the J end lost 0 bases, and 16 bases lay between the germline ends. CDR3 size: 16 residues. CDR3 amino acids: CASSSAAQGGSYEQYF. CDR3 DNA sequence: TGCGCCAGCAGCTCGGCGGCGCAGGGGGGCTCCTACGAGCAGTACTTC.